This T cell receptor beta chain emerged from a study of cytomegalovirus exposure and HLA in healthy donors. General study points: Earlier findings revealed that most TCR beta V segments proved productive either about 87% or about 30% of the time.

Details on this clone: What it recognizes is unknown.

PCR amplification relied on 60 Vbeta primers (plus 13 Jbeta primers). The protocol was immunoSEQ multiplex PCR, while the TCRdb copy is restricted to in-frame clones and leaves out a portion. The table has over 150,000 clones, roughly 79% seen once. This clonotype was sampled from a male donor in good health and CMV-seropositive. The sample comprised PBMCs.

This CDR3 reads CASSFPRGNEQFF. The CDR3 DNA sequence: TGTGCCAGCAGCTTCCCGAGGGGGAATGAGCAGTTCTTC. V and J are TRBV11-1 and TRBJ2-1; TRBD1 might be the D (6 bases). Germline V gene lookup returns CDR1 SGHAT and CDR2 FQDESV (reference sequence). V lost 3 bases and J 7 bases, leaving 10 bases between the germline ends. The CDR3 length is 13 residues.